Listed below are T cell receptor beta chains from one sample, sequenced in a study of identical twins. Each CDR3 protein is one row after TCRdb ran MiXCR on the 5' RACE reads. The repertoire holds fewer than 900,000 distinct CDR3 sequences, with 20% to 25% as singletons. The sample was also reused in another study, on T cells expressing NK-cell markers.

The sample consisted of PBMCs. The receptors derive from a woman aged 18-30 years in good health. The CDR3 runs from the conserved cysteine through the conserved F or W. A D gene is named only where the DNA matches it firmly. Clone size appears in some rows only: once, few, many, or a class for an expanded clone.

TGTGCCAGTGGGACTAGCCGGGAGACCCAGTACTTC	CASGTSRETQYF	TRBJ2-5	TRBV6-5	few	TRBD2
TGTGCCAGCAGCTCCTATCCCGAACAGAACACTGAAGCTTTCTTT	CASSSYPEQNTEAFF	TRBJ1-1	TRBV7-9	NA	NA
TGTGCCAGCAGCAGGGCCCAATTCCCCTCCCCGGGGCAGTTCTTC	CASSRAQFPSPGQFF	TRBJ2-1	TRBV6-1	NA	NA
TGTGCCAGCAGCGTCTCTACTCGAGCGGGAGGCACAGATACGCAGTATTTT	CASSVSTRAGGTDTQYF	TRBJ2-3	TRBV9	NA	TRBD2
TGTGCCAGCAATGGGCGGGCTCGGGATACGCAGTATTTT	CASNGRARDTQYF	TRBJ2-3	TRBV2	NA	NA
TGCGCCAGCAGCTTGGGGGGCAGCGGAGGGGAGAATGAGCAGTTCTTC	CASSLGGSGGENEQFF	TRBJ2-1	TRBV5-1	few	NA
TGCAGTGCTTCGTTAGCGGCCAAAAACATTCAGTACTTC	CSASLAAKNIQYF	TRBJ2-4	TRBV20-1	few	NA
TGCGCCAGCAGCCTTACCGACCACTCCTACAATGAGCAGTTCTTC	CASSLTDHSYNEQFF	TRBJ2-1	TRBV4-3	NA	NA
TGTGCCAGCACGGCAAGGGGCGGTCAGCCCCAGCATTTT	CASTARGGQPQHF	TRBJ1-5	TRBV12-3/TRBV12-4	NA	NA
TGCGCCAGCAGTGAGTCGGTGTTGGAGGGGAGGAGTGAAAAACTGTTTTTT	CASSESVLEGRSEKLFF	TRBJ1-4	TRBV10-2	NA	NA
TGCAGTGCTAGCGGCCCGTGGGCCAATGAGCAGTTCTTC	CSASGPWANEQFF	TRBJ2-1	TRBV20-1	NA	NA
TGTGCCAGCAGTGCCCTTCCAGGACAGGTTTCAGGGGCCAACGTCCTGACTTTC	CASSALPGQVSGANVLTF	TRBJ2-6	TRBV25-1	NA	TRBD1
TGCGCCAGCAGCGCTTCGGTAGAGAAGAATGAGCAGTTCTTC	CASSASVEKNEQFF	TRBJ2-1	TRBV5-1	NA	NA
TGTGCCAGCAGTTTAGGGGACTGGCTCGAGCAGTACTTC	CASSLGDWLEQYF	TRBJ2-7	TRBV12-3/TRBV12-4	few	NA
TGTGCCAGCAGTGAAGCGCCACGGGGTAATGAAAAACTGTTTTTT	CASSEAPRGNEKLFF	TRBJ1-4	TRBV2	many	NA
TGTGCCAGCATCAATATTGGAGCGGGATATACAGATACGCAGTATTTT	CASINIGAGYTDTQYF	TRBJ2-3	TRBV7-8	many	TRBD2
TGTGCCAGCAGTTTCGTCACTTCACCCCTCCACTTT	CASSFVTSPLHF	TRBJ1-6	TRBV12-3/TRBV12-4	few	NA
TGTGCCAGCAGCTTGGAGTCGACCTACGAGCAGTACTTC	CASSLESTYEQYF	TRBJ2-7	TRBV5-5	few	NA
TGCAGTGCTAGGTCACTTGGGGCCGGGACAGACAATGGCTACACCTTC	CSARSLGAGTDNGYTF	TRBJ1-2	TRBV20-1	NA	TRBD1
TGCGCCAGCAGTGCATCCGGGACAATAGGAGGCTACACCTTC	CASSASGTIGGYTF	TRBJ1-2	TRBV10-2	NA	NA
TGTGCCAGCAGCTTAATGGCGGGGATGCAGTTCTTC	CASSLMAGMQFF	TRBJ2-1	TRBV7-2	NA	NA
TGTGCCAGCAGCGGGTTCGCGAACACCGGGGAGCTGTTTTTT	CASSGFANTGELFF	TRBJ2-2	TRBV7-2	many	NA
TGTGCCAGCAGCCCTAGCGGGAGAGGGGCAGATACGCAGTATTTT	CASSPSGRGADTQYF	TRBJ2-3	TRBV12-3/TRBV12-4	NA	TRBD2
TGTGCCAGCATAGAGGGGGGAAATCAGCCCCAGCATTTT	CASIEGGNQPQHF	TRBJ1-5	TRBV6-1	NA	NA
TGTGCCAGCAACCCCAGGGGTAGGGCAGATACGCAGTATTTT	CASNPRGRADTQYF	TRBJ2-3	TRBV12-3/TRBV12-4	few	NA
TGTGCCAGCAGCCCTAGCGGGGGCCAGCAAGAGACCCAGTACTTC	CASSPSGGQQETQYF	TRBJ2-5	TRBV7-9	NA	TRBD2
TGTGCCATCAGTGAAGAGGCAGATACGCAGTATTTT	CAISEEADTQYF	TRBJ2-3	TRBV10-3	few	NA
TGCAGTGCAGGGGGGGATACAGATACGCAGTATTTT	CSAGGDTDTQYF	TRBJ2-3	TRBV20-1	many	NA
TGTGCCAGCTCGCCTTCGATTTCCTCTGGGGCCAACGTCCTGACTTTC	CASSPSISSGANVLTF	TRBJ2-6	TRBV18	NA	NA
TGTGCCAGCAGACTAGGGGGACGGCAGGGGTACGAGCAGTACTTC	CASRLGGRQGYEQYF	TRBJ2-7	TRBV12-3/TRBV12-4	NA	NA
TGTGCCAGCAGCTCCGAGGGGGTAAGGGGGCGGCGGTACAATGAGCAGTTCTTC	CASSSEGVRGRRYNEQFF	TRBJ2-1	TRBV11-1	few	TRBD1
TGTGCCAGCAGACTGGACCCCGGTACGGCTTTCTTT	CASRLDPGTAFF	TRBJ1-1	TRBV12-3/TRBV12-4	NA	NA
TGCAGCGTTGAAGAAGGGACTAGCAGCTACGAGCAGTACTTC	CSVEEGTSSYEQYF	TRBJ2-7	TRBV29-1	many	TRBD2
TGCAGTGCTACCCAGATGAACACTGAAGCTTTCTTT	CSATQMNTEAFF	TRBJ1-1	TRBV20-1	few	NA
TGCGCCAGCAGACGCATAGCGGGGGGCACAGATACGCAGTATTTT	CASRRIAGGTDTQYF	TRBJ2-3	TRBV5-1	NA	TRBD2